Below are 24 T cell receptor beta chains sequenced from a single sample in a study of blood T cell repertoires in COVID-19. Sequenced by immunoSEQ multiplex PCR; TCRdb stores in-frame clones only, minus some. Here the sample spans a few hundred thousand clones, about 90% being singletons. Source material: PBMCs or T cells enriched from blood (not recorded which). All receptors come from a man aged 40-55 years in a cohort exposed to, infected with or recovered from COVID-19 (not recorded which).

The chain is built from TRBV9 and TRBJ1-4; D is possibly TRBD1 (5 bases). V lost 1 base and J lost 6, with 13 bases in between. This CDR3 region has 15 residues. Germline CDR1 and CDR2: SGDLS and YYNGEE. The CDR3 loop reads CASSVSVGGYEKLFF. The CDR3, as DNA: TGTGCCAGCAGCGTATCCGTGGGGGGTTATGAAAAACTGTTTTTT.

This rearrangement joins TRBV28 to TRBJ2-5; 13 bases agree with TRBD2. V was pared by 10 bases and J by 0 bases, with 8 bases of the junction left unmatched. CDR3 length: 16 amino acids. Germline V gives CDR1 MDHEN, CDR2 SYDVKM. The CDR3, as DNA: TGTGCCATCCAGGGACTAGCGGGAAAGGACCAAGAGACCCAGTACTTC. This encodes CAIQGLAGKDQETQYF.

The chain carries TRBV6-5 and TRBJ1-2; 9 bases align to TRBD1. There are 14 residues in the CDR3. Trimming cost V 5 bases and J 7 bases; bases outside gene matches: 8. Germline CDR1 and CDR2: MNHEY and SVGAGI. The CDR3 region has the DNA TGTGCCAGCAGTCAGGAGGACAGGGGATTTGGCTACACCTTC. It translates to CASSQEDRGFGYTF.

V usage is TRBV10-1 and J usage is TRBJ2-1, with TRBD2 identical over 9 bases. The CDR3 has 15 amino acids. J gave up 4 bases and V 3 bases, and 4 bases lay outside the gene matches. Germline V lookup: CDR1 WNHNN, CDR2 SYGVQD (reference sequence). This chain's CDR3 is CASSDPAGGYNEQFF. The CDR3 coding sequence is TGCGCCAGCAGTGATCCAGCGGGAGGTTACAATGAGCAGTTCTTC.

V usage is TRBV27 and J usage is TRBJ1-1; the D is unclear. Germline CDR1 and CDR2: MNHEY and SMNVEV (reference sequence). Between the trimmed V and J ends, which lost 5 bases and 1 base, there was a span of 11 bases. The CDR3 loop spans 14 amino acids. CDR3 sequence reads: CASSRNQANTEAFF. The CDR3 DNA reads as TGTGCCAGCAGTAGAAATCAAGCGAACACTGAAGCTTTCTTT.

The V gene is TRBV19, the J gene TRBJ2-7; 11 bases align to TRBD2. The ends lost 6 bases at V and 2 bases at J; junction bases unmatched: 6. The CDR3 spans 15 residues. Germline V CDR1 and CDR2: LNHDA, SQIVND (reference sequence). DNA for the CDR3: TGTGCCAGTAGCCTCGGGACTAGCGGAACCTACGAGCAGTACTTC. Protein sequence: CASSLGTSGTYEQYF.

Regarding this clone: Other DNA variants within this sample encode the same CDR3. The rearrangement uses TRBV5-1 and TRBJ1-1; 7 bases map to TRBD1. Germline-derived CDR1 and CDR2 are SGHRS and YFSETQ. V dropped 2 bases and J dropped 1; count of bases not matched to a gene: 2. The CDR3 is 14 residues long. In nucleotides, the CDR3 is TGCGCCAGCAGCTTCCAGGGGGGGAACACTGAAGCTTTCTTT. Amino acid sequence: CASSFQGGNTEAFF. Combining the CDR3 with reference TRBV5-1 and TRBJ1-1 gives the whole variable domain KAGVTQTPRYLIKTRGQQVTLSCSPISGHRSVSWYQQTPGQGLQFLFEYFSETQRNKGNFPGRFSGRQFSNSRSEMNVSTLELGDSALYLCASSFQGGNTEAFFGQGTRLTVV.

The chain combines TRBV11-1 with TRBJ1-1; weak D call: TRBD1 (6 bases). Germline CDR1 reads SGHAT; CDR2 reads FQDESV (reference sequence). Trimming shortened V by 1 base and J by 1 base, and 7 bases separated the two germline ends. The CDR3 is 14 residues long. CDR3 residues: CASSLGTENTEAFF. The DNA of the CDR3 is TGTGCCAGCAGCTTAGGGACAGAGAACACTGAAGCTTTCTTT.

The CDR3 DNA reads as TGTGCCAGCAGCAAAACTAGCGGGAGAGATACCGGGGAGCTGTTTTTT. Translated, it gives CASSKTSGRDTGELFF. V and J are TRBV2 and TRBJ2-2, with 11 nucleotides matching TRBD2. The CDR3 contains 16 residues. Germline V CDR1 and CDR2: SNHLY, FYNNEI. V gave up 6 bases and J gave up 5 bases; unmatched junction bases: 8.

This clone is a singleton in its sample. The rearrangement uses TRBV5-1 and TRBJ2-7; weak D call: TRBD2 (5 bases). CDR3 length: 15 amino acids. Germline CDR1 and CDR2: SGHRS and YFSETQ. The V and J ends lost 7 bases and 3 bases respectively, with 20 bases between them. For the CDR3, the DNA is TGCGCCAGCCCCCCGGGGATAGCGCCATACTACGAGCAGTACTTC. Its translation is CASPPGIAPYYEQYF. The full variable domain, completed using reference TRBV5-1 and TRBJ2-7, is KAGVTQTPRYLIKTRGQQVTLSCSPISGHRSVSWYQQTPGQGLQFLFEYFSETQRNKGNFPGRFSGRQFSNSRSEMNVSTLELGDSALYLCASPPGIAPYYEQYFGPGTRLTVT.

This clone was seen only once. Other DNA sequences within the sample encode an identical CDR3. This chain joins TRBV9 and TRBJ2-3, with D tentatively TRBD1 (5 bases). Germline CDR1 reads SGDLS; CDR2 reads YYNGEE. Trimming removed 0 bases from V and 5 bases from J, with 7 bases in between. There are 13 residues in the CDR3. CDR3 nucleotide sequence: TGTGCCAGCAGCGTAGGGGGCGGAGATACGCAGTATTTT. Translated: CASSVGGGDTQYF.

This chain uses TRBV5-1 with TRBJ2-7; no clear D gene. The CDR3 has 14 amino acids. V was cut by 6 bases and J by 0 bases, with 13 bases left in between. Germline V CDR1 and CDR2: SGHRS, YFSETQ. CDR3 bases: TGCGCCAGCAAAACGAGTCCACCCTCCTACGAGCAGTACTTC. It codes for CASKTSPPSYEQYF. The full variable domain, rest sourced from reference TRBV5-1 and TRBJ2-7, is KAGVTQTPRYLIKTRGQQVTLSCSPISGHRSVSWYQQTPGQGLQFLFEYFSETQRNKGNFPGRFSGRQFSNSRSEMNVSTLELGDSALYLCASKTSPPSYEQYFGPGTRLTVT.

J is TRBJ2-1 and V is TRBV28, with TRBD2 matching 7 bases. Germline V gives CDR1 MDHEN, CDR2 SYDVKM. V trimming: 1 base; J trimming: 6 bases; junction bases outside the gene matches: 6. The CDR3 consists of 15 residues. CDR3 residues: CASSLYPGGTNEQFF. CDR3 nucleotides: TGTGCCAGCAGTTTATATCCGGGAGGAACCAATGAGCAGTTCTTC.

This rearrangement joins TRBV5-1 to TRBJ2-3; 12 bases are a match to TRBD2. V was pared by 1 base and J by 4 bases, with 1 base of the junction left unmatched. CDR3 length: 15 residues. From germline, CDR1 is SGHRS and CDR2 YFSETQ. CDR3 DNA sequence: TGCGCCAGCAGCTTGTGGACTAGCGGGGCAGATACGCAGTATTTT. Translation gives CASSLWTSGADTQYF.

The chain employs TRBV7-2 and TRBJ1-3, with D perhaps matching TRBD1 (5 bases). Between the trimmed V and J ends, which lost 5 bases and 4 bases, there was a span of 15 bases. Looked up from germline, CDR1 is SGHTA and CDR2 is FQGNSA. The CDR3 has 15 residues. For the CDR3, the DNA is TGTGCCAGCAGCCCACCGCCAGGGCTAGGAAACACCATATATTTT. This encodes CASSPPPGLGNTIYF.

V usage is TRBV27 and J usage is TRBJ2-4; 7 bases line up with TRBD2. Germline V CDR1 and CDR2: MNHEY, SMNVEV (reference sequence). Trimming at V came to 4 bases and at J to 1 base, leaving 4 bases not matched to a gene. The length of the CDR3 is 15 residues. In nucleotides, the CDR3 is TGTGCCAGCAGTTCTCTAGCGGCTGCCAAAAACATTCAGTACTTC. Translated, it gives CASSSLAAAKNIQYF.

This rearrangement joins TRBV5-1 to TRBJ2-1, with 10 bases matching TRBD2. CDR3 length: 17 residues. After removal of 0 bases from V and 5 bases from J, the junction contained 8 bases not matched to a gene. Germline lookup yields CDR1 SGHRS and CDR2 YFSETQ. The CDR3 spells CASSLVPWLAGDNEQFF. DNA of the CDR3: TGCGCCAGCAGCTTGGTCCCCTGGCTAGCGGGAGACAATGAGCAGTTCTTC.

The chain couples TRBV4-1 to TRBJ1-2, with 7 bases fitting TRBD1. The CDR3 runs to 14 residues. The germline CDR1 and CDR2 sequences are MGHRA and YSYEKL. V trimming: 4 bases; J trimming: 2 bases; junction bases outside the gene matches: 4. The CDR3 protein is CASSLTGSNYGYTF. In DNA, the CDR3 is TGCGCCAGCAGCCTGACAGGGTCCAACTATGGCTACACCTTC.

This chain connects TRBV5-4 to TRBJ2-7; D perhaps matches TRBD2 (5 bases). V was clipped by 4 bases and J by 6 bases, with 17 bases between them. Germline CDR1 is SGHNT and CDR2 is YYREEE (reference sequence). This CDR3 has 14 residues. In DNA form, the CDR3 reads TGTGCCAGCAGCCTCGGGGAAAAGGGATCCGAGCAGTACTTC. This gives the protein CASSLGEKGSEQYF.

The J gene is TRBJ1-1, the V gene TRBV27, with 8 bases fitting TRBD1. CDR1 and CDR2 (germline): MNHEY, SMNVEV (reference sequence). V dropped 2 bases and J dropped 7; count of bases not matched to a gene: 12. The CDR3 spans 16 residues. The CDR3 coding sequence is TGTGCCAGCAGTTTAGTGAGTGGCAGGGGGCTTAATGAAGCTTTCTTT. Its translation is CASSLVSGRGLNEAFF.

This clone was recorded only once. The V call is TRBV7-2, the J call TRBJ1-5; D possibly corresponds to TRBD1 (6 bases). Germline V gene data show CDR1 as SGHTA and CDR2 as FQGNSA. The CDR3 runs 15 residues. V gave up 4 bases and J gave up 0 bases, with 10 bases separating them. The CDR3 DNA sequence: TGTGCCAGCAGCTGGGACACCGATAGCAATCAGCCCCAGCATTTT. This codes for CASSWDTDSNQPQHF.

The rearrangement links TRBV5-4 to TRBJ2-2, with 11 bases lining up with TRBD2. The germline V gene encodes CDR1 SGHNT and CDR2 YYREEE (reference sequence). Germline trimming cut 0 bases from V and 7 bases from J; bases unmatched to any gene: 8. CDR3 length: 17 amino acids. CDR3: CASSLAMVAGGVGELFF. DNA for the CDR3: TGTGCCAGCAGCTTGGCGATGGTAGCGGGAGGGGTCGGGGAGCTGTTTTTT.

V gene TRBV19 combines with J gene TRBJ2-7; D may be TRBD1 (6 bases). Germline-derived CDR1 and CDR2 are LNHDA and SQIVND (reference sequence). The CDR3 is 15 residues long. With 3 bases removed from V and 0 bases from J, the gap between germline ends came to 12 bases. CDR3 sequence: CASSIRQDLSYEQYF. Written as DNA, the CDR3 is TGTGCCAGTAGTATCAGACAGGATCTCTCCTACGAGCAGTACTTC.

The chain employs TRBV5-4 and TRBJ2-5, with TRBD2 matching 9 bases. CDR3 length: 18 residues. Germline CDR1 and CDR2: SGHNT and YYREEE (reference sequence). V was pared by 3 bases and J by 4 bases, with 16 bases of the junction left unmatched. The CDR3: CASSSRLAANTPRETQYF. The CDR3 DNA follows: TGTGCCAGCAGCTCCAGACTAGCGGCTAATACCCCGAGAGAGACCCAGTACTTC.